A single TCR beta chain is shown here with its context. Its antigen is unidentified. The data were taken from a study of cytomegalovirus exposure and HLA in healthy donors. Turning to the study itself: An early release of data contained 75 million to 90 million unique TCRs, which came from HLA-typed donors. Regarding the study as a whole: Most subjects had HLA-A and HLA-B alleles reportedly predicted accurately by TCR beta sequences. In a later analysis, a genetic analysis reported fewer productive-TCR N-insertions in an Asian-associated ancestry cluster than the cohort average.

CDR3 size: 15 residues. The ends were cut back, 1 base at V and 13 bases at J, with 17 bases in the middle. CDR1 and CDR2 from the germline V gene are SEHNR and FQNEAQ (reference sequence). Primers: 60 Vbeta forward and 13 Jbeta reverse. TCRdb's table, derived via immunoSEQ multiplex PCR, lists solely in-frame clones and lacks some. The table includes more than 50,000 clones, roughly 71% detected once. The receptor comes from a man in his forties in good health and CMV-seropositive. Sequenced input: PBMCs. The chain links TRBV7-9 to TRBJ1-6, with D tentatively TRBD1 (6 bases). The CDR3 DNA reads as TGTGCCAGCAGCTTAGGAAACAGGGTCGCCAGGCCCCTCCACTTT. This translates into CASSLGNRVARPLHF.